This T cell receptor beta chain was sequenced in a study of cytomegalovirus exposure and HLA in healthy donors. Study context: Early on, a data release was issued that held approximately 78 million unique TCRs from HLA-typed donors. General study results and limits: Presence/absence analyses supposed approximately even sequencing depth among donors. Researchers catalogued some 160 TCR beta chains as cytomegalovirus-associated.

Notes on this clone: Its antigen is unknown.

PCR primers comprised 60 Vbeta and 13 Jbeta primers. TCRdb's copy holds only in-frame clones and misses some; the assay was immunoSEQ multiplex PCR. The sample has 130,000 or so clones, more than 70% seen once. The material sequenced was PBMCs. The TCR was taken from a man between 35 and 55 years old in good health and CMV-seronegative.

The CDR3 nucleotides read TGCGCCAGCAGCTGGTCTACAGGGAACACTGAAGCTTTCTTT. This codes for CASSWSTGNTEAFF. This sequence joins TRBV5-1 and TRBJ1-1, with D perhaps TRBD1 (5 bases). The CDR3 has 14 residues. V was trimmed by 3 bases and J by 1 base, leaving 10 bases between them. Germline loops: CDR1 SGHRS, CDR2 YFSETQ.